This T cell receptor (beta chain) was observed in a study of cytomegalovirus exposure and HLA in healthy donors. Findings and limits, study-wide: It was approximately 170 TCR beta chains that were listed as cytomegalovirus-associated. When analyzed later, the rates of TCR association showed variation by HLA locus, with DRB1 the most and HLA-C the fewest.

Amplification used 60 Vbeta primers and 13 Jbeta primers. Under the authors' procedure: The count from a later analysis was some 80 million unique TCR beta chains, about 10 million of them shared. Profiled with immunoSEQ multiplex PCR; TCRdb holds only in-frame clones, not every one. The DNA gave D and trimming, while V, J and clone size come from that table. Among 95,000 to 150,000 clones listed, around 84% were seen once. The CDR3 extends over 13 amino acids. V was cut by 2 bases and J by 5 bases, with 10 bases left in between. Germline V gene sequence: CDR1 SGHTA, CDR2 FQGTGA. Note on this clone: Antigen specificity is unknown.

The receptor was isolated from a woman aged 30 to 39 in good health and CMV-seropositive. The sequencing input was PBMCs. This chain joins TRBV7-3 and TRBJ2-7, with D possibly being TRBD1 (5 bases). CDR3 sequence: CASSLERGHEQYF. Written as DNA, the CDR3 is TGTGCCAGCAGCTTAGAAAGGGGCCACGAGCAGTACTTC.